The 5 T cell receptor beta chains in this list originate from one sample, sequenced in a study of blood T cell repertoires in COVID-19. Libraries were prepared by immunoSEQ multiplex PCR; TCRdb keeps only in-frame clonotypes and omits some of them. The table includes roughly 150,000 clones, around 82% detected once. Material: peripheral blood. Source of these receptors: a human donor in a cohort sampled during active COVID-19.

The J gene is TRBJ2-1, the V gene TRBV3-1 (or the pseudogene TRBV3-2), with D perhaps TRBD2 (5 bases). There are 15 residues in the CDR3. In germline, CDR1 is LGHDT, CDR2 YNNKEL (reference sequence). V gave up 4 bases and J gave up 6 bases, with 16 bases separating them. CDR3 sequence reads: CASSPAGGLLNEQFF. CDR3 DNA: TGTGCCAGCAGCCCAGCCGGTGGACTCCTCAATGAGCAGTTCTTC.

This clone was detected only a few times. The V and J genes are TRBV14 and TRBJ2-7, with D possibly TRBD1 on 5 matching bases. Looked up from germline, CDR1 is SGHDN and CDR2 is FVKESK. The CDR3 extends over 14 amino acids. V gave up 1 base and J gave up 5 bases, with 12 bases separating them. DNA for the CDR3: TGTGCCAGCAGCCAAGGGGGCTTGAGGAACGAGCAGTACTTC. Protein product: CASSQGGLRNEQYF.

The rearrangement links TRBV5-6 to TRBJ1-2, with TRBD1 matching 10 bases. CDR3 length: 16 residues. Germline V lookup: CDR1 SGHDT, CDR2 YYEEEE. V was pared by 4 bases and J by 0 bases, with 6 bases of the junction left unmatched. The CDR3 coding sequence is TGTGCCAGCAGCAATGGAGGGACAGGGGCTAACTATGGCTACACCTTC. This codes for CASSNGGTGANYGYTF.

The chain has TRBV6-4 and TRBJ1-5; D unresolved. Germline CDR1 and CDR2: MRHNA and SNTAGT. Trimming removed 6 bases from V and 1 base from J, with 10 bases in between. The CDR3 length is 14 residues. The DNA of the CDR3 is TGTGCCAGCAGCCCAGATTTGAGCAATCAGCCCCAGCATTTT. This encodes CASSPDLSNQPQHF.

This clone appeared once. The CDR3 here is CASSPDGRSTGELFF. CDR3 in DNA: TGCGCCAGCAGCCCTGACGGCCGGAGCACCGGGGAGCTGTTTTTT. The chain joins TRBV5-1 to TRBJ2-2; no firm D call. The V gene lost 4 bases and the J gene lost 4 bases, with 14 bases spanning the gap. The germline gives CDR1 SGHRS, CDR2 YFSETQ. The CDR3 is 15 amino acids. Variable domain in full (rest from reference TRBV5-1 and TRBJ2-2): KAGVTQTPRYLIKTRGQQVTLSCSPISGHRSVSWYQQTPGQGLQFLFEYFSETQRNKGNFPGRFSGRQFSNSRSEMNVSTLELGDSALYLCASSPDGRSTGELFFGEGSRLTVL.